A selection of T cell receptor beta chains follows, all from one sample in a study of siplizumab effects on memory and regulatory T cells. No antigen is known for these receptors. The repertoire was sequenced with immunoSEQ multiplex PCR; TCRdb's copy has only in-frame clones and lacks some. The table records fewer than 11,000 clones, more than 35% of them present only once. Sequenced sample: CFSE-low (dividing) CD8+ T cells sorted from an allogeneic mixed lymphocyte reaction. The receptors were sampled from a human donor in good health; the cells came from an allogeneic mixed lymphocyte reaction. CDR3s include the opening cysteine and the closing phenylalanine or tryptophan. D genes are given only for firm matches. Part of the rows lack a size; the others show once, few, many or a class for expanded clones.

NA,TRBV9,TRBD1,TRBJ1-2,CASSVGEQGGHGYTF,TGTGCCAGCAGCGTAGGGGAGCAGGGGGGGCATGGCTACACCTTC
NA,TRBV6-6,NA,TRBJ1-5,CASSSEAGQPQHF,TGTGCCAGCAGCTCCGAAGCGGGTCAGCCCCAGCATTTT
medium-sized,TRBV30,NA,TRBJ2-1,CAGRDYNEQFF,TGTGCCGGAAGGGACTACAATGAGCAGTTCTTC
NA,TRBV13,TRBD2,TRBJ2-5,CASRRLAGVQETQYF,TGTGCCAGCAGAAGACTAGCGGGGGTCCAAGAGACCCAGTACTTC
NA,TRBV6-7,TRBD1,TRBJ1-2,CASSYSRTGGNYGYTF,TGTGCCAGCAGTTACTCCAGGACAGGGGGGAACTATGGCTACACCTTC
medium-sized,TRBV5-4,TRBD2,TRBJ2-2,CASSLMAGVSYTGELFF,TGTGCCAGCAGCTTGATGGCGGGGGTTTCGTACACCGGGGAGCTGTTTTTT
few,TRBV27,TRBD2,TRBJ2-1,CASSFPTSGGARYNEQFF,TGTGCCAGCAGTTTCCCGACTAGCGGGGGGGCTCGGTACAATGAGCAGTTCTTC
NA,TRBV5-1,TRBD1,TRBJ2-7,CASSHPGTGNEQYF,TGCGCCAGCAGCCATCCCGGGACAGGGAACGAGCAGTACTTC
medium-sized,TRBV4-3,NA,TRBJ1-1,CASSQAQGIDEAFF,TGCGCCAGCAGCCAAGCCCAGGGTATTGATGAAGCTTTCTTT
medium-sized,TRBV27,NA,TRBJ1-2,CASSTLGGAHGYTF,TGTGCCAGCAGTACCCTCGGGGGGGCCCATGGCTACACCTTC
medium-sized,TRBV5-1,NA,TRBJ2-1,CASGSVGNEQFF,TGCGCCAGCGGGTCTGTAGGCAATGAGCAGTTCTTC
NA,TRBV4-3,NA,TRBJ1-2,CASSHAGAPDGYTF,TGCGCCAGCAGCCACGCGGGGGCCCCTGATGGCTACACCTTC
NA,TRBV4-1,TRBD1,TRBJ2-7,CASSLIPGQGLSDEQYF,TGCGCCAGCAGCCTAATACCGGGACAGGGTCTCTCGGACGAGCAGTACTTC
NA,TRBV9,NA,TRBJ1-1,CASSGGTPDPEAFF,TGTGCCAGCAGCGGCGGGACACCGGACCCTGAAGCTTTCTTT
NA,TRBV6-1,NA,TRBJ1-2,CASSEFGGHGYTF,TGTGCCAGCAGTGAATTCGGGGGCCATGGCTACACCTTC
medium-sized,TRBV27,NA,TRBJ2-7,CASSLSPSDYYEQYF,TGTGCCAGCAGTTTATCCCCATCGGACTACTACGAGCAGTACTTC
medium-sized,TRBV6-5,TRBD2,TRBJ2-7,CASTRGGVYEQYF,TGTGCCAGCACTCGTGGGGGGGTATACGAGCAGTACTTC
NA,TRBV4-1,NA,TRBJ2-5,CASSQGSGVQETQYF,TGCGCCAGCAGCCAAGGGTCGGGGGTCCAAGAGACCCAGTACTTC
NA,TRBV5-1,TRBD1,TRBJ1-1,CASSAVQGTEAFF,TGCGCCAGCAGCGCAGTACAGGGGACTGAAGCTTTCTTT
NA,TRBV27,TRBD1,TRBJ1-1,CASSLQGLHTEAFF,TGTGCCAGCAGCCTACAGGGGTTGCACACTGAAGCTTTCTTT
medium-sized,TRBV5-1,TRBD1,TRBJ1-1,CASSLTGVTEAFF,TGCGCCAGCAGCCTGACAGGGGTGACTGAAGCTTTCTTT
medium-sized,TRBV19,NA,TRBJ1-3,CASSLVSSGNTIYF,TGTGCCAGTAGTTTGGTCAGCTCTGGAAACACCATATATTTT
NA,TRBV12-5,NA,TRBJ1-3,CASGLDVGNTIYF,TGTGCTAGTGGTTTGGACGTCGGAAACACCATATATTTT
medium-sized,TRBV5-4,NA,TRBJ2-3,CASSSQGSDTQYF,TGTGCCAGCAGCAGCCAGGGGTCAGATACGCAGTATTTT
NA,TRBV6-6,NA,TRBJ2-1,CASSPTENYYNEQFF,TGTGCCAGCAGTCCCACAGAGAACTACTACAATGAGCAGTTCTTC
few,TRBV7-7,NA,TRBJ2-3,CASSQKARGGTDTQYF,TGTGCCAGCAGCCAAAAGGCACGGGGTGGCACAGATACGCAGTATTTT
medium-sized,TRBV7-9,NA,TRBJ1-4,CASGDDRNEKLFF,TGTGCCAGTGGGGACGATAGGAACGAAAAACTGTTTTTT
medium-sized,TRBV9,NA,TRBJ2-1,CASSLLAGRTYNEQFF,TGTGCCAGCAGCCTACTCGCGGGGCGCACCTACAATGAGCAGTTCTTC
many,TRBV19,TRBD2,TRBJ2-7,CASSMTSGGRILDEQYF,TGTGCCAGTAGTATGACTAGCGGGGGCCGTATCTTAGACGAGCAGTACTTC
once,TRBV6-6,NA,TRBJ2-3,CASSYGGAYTDTQYF,TGTGCCAGCAGTTATGGGGGGGCTTACACAGATACGCAGTATTTT
many,TRBV6-5,TRBD1,TRBJ2-5,CASSYGQGGTQYF,TGTGCCAGCAGTTACGGACAGGGGGGGACCCAGTACTTC
NA,TRBV19,NA,TRBJ2-7,CASSTLLDRSTYEQYF,TGTGCCAGTAGTACACTCTTGGACAGATCGACCTACGAGCAGTACTTC
NA,TRBV9,TRBD1,TRBJ2-7,CASSGAAHRGRPFEQYF,TGTGCCAGCAGCGGAGCGGCCCACAGGGGAAGACCTTTCGAGCAGTACTTC
NA,TRBV4-1,TRBD1,TRBJ2-7,CASSQVWDSRYEQYF,TGCGCCAGCAGCCAAGTCTGGGACAGTAGGTACGAGCAGTACTTC
few,TRBV5-1,NA,TRBJ1-4,CASSSDSLNEKLFF,TGTGCCAGCAGCTCAGACAGCTTGAATGAAAAACTGTTTTTT
NA,TRBV28,NA,TRBJ1-3,CASSPPGGAVGNTIYF,TGTGCCAGCAGTCCCCCCGGGGGGGCTGTAGGAAACACCATATATTTT
NA,TRBV5-1,NA,TRBJ1-1,CASSLGGQDEAFF,TGCGCCAGCAGCTTGGGGGGACAAGATGAAGCTTTCTTT
many,TRBV7-9,NA,TRBJ1-6,CASSLVLSSPLHF,TGTGCCAGCAGCTTAGTCTTGAGCTCACCCCTCCACTTT
few,TRBV7-3,NA,TRBJ2-7,CASSSRGEGDEQYF,TGTGCCAGCAGCTCCCGGGGTGAGGGCGACGAGCAGTACTTC
NA,TRBV5-1,TRBD2,TRBJ2-1,CASSLKGLAEIGEQFF,TGCGCCAGCAGCTTAAAAGGCCTAGCGGAGATCGGGGAGCAGTTCTTC
medium-sized,TRBV7-9,TRBD2,TRBJ2-7,CASTGGISSYEQYF,TGTGCCAGCACGGGAGGGATCTCCTCCTACGAGCAGTACTTC
NA,TRBV11-2,NA,TRBJ2-7,CASSFSGYEQYF,TGTGCCAGCAGCTTCTCAGGCTACGAGCAGTACTTC
medium-sized,TRBV19,NA,TRBJ2-7,CASIDSNSYEQYF,TGTGCCAGTATCGACTCCAACTCCTACGAGCAGTACTTC
NA,TRBV29-1,NA,TRBJ2-5,CSVDKTGTEQETQYF,TGCAGCGTTGACAAGACCGGGACTGAACAAGAGACCCAGTACTTC
NA,TRBV7-6,TRBD2,TRBJ2-5,CASSSWTSVVETQYF,TGTGCCAGCAGCTCCTGGACTAGCGTTGTGGAGACCCAGTACTTC
NA,TRBV7-3,NA,TRBJ1-2,CASSTVEGGYTF,TGTGCCAGCAGCACCGTCGAGGGCGGCTACACCTTC
few,TRBV9,TRBD1,TRBJ1-6,CASSVEGQGNSPLHF,TGTGCCAGCAGCGTAGAGGGACAGGGTAATTCACCCCTCCACTTT
once,TRBV25-1,NA,TRBJ1-2,CASRGANYGYTF,TGTGCCTCTAGGGGGGCTAACTATGGCTACACCTTC
few,TRBV6-5,TRBD2,TRBJ2-1,CASKEPGLSYNEQFF,TGTGCCAGCAAGGAACCGGGACTATCTTACAATGAGCAGTTCTTC
medium-sized,TRBV28,NA,TRBJ2-7,CASSLSGVYEQYF,TGTGCCAGCAGTTTATCCGGGGTCTACGAGCAGTACTTC
once,TRBV25-1,NA,TRBJ1-6,CASSAPPKPLHF,TGTGCCAGCAGCGCTCCTCCAAAACCCCTCCACTTT
NA,TRBV4-3,NA,TRBJ2-1,CASSQVGWSGEQFF,TGCGCCAGCAGCCAAGTTGGGTGGTCAGGTGAGCAGTTCTTC
NA,TRBV10-2,NA,TRBJ2-7,CASQGDLTYEQYF,TGCGCCAGCCAGGGTGACCTAACCTACGAGCAGTACTTC
NA,TRBV7-2,NA,TRBJ2-7,CASSLSAYEQYF,TGTGCCAGCAGCTTATCGGCCTACGAGCAGTACTTC